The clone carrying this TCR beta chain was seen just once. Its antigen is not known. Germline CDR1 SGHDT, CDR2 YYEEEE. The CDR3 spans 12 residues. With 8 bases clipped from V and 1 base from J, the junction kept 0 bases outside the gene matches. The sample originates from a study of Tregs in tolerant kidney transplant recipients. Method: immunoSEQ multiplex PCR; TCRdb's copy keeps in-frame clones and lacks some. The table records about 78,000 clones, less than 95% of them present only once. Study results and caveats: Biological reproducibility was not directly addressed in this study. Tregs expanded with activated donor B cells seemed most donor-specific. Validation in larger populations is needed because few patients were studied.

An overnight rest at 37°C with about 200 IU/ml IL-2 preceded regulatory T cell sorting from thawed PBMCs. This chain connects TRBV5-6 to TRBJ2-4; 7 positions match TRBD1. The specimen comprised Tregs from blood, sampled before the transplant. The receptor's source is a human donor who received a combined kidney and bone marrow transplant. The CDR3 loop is CARDRAKNIQYF. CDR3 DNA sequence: TGTGCCAGGGACAGGGCCAAAAACATTCAGTACTTC.